This TCR beta chain derives from a study of shared clonotypes between healthy human individuals. The authors sequenced unsorted PBMC DNA on ten immunoSEQ deep assay plates. Authors' methods: ImmunoSEQ sequences covered only the junction and lacked quality scores; filtering therefore differed. Assay used: immunoSEQ multiplex PCR; TCRdb lists only in-frame clones, some missing. V and J calls and clone size are those listed in that table; D and trimming were worked out from the DNA. The data show around 500,000 clones, approximately 80% seen once. Every donor, a Caucasian adult, lived in Nashville, Tennessee. For unsorted samples, genomic DNA was extracted from tens of millions of PBMCs. This clone has more than one count but fewer than ten. V gave up 8 bases and J gave up 8 bases, with 22 bases separating them. Germline loops: CDR1 WSHSY, CDR2 SAAADI. This CDR3 contains 15 residues.

This receptor was identified in a woman aged 40-49 years in good health. Some clones in this sample may be carry-over from other donors' samples. Sequenced material: PBMCs. The V and J genes are TRBV10-2 and TRBJ2-1; D might be TRBD2 (6 bases). The chain's CDR3 is CASLDGGEVPHEQFF. Here the CDR3 DNA reads TGCGCCAGCCTCGACGGGGGAGAGGTCCCCCATGAGCAGTTCTTC.